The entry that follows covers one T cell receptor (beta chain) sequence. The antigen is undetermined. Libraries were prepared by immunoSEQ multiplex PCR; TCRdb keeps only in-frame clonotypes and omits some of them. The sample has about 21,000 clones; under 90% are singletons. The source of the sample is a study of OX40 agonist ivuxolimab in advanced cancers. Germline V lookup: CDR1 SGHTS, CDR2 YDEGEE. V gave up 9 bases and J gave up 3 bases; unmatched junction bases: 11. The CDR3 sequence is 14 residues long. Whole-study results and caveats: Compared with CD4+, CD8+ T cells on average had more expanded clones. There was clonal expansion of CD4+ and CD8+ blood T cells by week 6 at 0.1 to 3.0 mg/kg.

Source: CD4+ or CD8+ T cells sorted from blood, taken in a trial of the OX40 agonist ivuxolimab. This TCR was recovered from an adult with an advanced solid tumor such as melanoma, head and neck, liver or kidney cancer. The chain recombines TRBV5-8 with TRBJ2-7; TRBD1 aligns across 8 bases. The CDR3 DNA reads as TGTGCCATCAAGTCGGACAGGGTGGTCTACGAGCAGTACTTC. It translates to CAIKSDRVVYEQYF.